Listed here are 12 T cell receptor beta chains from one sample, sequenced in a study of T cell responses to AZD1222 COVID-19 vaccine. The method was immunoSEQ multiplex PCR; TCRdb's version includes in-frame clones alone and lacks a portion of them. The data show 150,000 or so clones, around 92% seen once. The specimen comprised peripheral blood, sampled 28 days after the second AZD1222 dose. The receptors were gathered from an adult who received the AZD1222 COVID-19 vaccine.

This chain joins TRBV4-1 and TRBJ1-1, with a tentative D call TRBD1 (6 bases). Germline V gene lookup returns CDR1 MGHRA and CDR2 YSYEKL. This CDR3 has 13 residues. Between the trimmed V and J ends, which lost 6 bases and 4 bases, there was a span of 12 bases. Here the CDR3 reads CASSLGGATEAFF. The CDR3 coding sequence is TGCGCCAGCAGTCTTGGGGGGGCCACTGAAGCTTTCTTT.

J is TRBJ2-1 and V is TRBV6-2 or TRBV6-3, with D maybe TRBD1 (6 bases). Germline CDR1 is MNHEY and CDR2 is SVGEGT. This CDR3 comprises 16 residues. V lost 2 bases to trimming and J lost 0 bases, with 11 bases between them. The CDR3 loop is CASSYGGGVSYNEQFF. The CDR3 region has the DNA TGTGCCAGCAGTTACGGGGGCGGCGTCTCCTACAATGAGCAGTTCTTC.

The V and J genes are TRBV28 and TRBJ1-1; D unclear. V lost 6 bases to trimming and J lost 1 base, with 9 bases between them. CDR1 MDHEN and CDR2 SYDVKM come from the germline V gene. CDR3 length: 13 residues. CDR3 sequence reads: CASRLERNTEAFF. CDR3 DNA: TGTGCCAGCAGACTTGAGAGGAACACTGAAGCTTTCTTT.

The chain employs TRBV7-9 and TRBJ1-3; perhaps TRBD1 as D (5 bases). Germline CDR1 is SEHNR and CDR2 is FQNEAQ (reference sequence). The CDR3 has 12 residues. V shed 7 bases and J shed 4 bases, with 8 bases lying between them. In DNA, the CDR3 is TGTGCCAGCACGGGGGTCGGAAACACCATATATTTT. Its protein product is CASTGVGNTIYF.

CDR3 DNA sequence: TGTGCCTGGAGGGAACAGGTTAACTATGGCTACACCTTC. Residues: CAWREQVNYGYTF. The chain employs TRBV30 and TRBJ1-2; D is possibly TRBD1 (5 bases). Germline V lookup: CDR1 GTSNPN, CDR2 SVGIG (reference sequence). The CDR3 consists of 13 residues. Trimming pared 3 bases from V and 1 base from J, leaving 9 bases between. The variable domain in full, completed from reference TRBV30 and TRBJ1-2, reads SQTIHQWPATLVQPVGSPLSLECTVEGTSNPNLYWYRQAAGRGLQLLFYSVGIGQISSEVPQNLSASRPQDRQFILSSKKLLLSDSGFYLCAWREQVNYGYTFGSGTRLTVV.

CDR3 amino acids: CASSLEGQANTGELFF. Here the CDR3 DNA reads TGCGCCAGCAGCTTGGAGGGACAAGCGAACACCGGGGAGCTGTTTTTT. V is TRBV5-1 and J is TRBJ2-2; the D gene is possibly TRBD1 (6 bases). V lost 0 bases and J 0 bases, leaving 9 bases between the germline ends. The CDR3 consists of 16 residues. Germline V gene sequence: CDR1 SGHRS, CDR2 YFSETQ.

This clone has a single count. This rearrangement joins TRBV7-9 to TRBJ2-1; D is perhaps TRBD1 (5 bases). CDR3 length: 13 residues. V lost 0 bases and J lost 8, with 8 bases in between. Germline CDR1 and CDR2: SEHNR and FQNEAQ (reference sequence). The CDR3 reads CASSLAGADEQFF. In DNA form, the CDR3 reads TGTGCCAGCAGCTTAGCTGGGGCGGATGAGCAGTTCTTC.

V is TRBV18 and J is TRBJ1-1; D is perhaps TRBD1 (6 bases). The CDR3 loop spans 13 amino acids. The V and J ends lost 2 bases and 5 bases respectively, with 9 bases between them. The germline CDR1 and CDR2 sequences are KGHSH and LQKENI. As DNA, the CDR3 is TGTGCCAGCTCACCATCAGGGGAGACTGAAGCTTTCTTT. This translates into CASSPSGETEAFF.

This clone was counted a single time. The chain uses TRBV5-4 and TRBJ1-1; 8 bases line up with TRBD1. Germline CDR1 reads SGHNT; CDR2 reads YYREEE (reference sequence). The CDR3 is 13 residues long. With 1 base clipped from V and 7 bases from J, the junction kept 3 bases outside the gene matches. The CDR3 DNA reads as TGTGCCAGCAGCTTGTCAGGGGGCGGTGAAGCTTTCTTT. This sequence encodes CASSLSGGGEAFF.

The CDR3 coding sequence is TGTGCCAGCAGCTCGATGGGGGGGAAAAGCACCGGGGAGCTGTTTTTT. It yields the protein CASSSMGGKSTGELFF. V is TRBV7-9 and J is TRBJ2-2, with TRBD2 identical over 7 bases. Germline V CDR1 and CDR2: SEHNR, FQNEAQ (reference sequence). This CDR3 has 16 amino acids. Losses at the gene ends were 4 bases for V and 4 bases for J; bases not matched to a gene: 9. The full variable domain, completed using reference TRBV7-9 and TRBJ2-2, is DTGVSQNPRHKITKRGQNVTFRCDPISEHNRLYWYRQTLGQGPEFLTYFQNEAQLEKSRLLSDRFSAERPKGSFSTLEIQRTEQGDSAMYLCASSSMGGKSTGELFFGEGSRLTVL.

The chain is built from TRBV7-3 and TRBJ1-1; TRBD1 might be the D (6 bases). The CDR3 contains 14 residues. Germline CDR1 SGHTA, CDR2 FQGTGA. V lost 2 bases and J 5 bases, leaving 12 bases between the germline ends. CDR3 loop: CASSLQGTGTEAFF. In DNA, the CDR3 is TGTGCCAGCAGCTTACAGGGGACGGGGACTGAAGCTTTCTTT.

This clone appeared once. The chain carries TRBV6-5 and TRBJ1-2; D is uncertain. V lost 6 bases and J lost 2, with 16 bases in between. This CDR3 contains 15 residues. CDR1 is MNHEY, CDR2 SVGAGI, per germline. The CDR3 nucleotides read TGTGCCAGCAGACGAGATGGACGGACGAACTATGGCTACACCTTC. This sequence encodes CASRRDGRTNYGYTF.